These 9 T cell receptor beta chains originate from one sample sequenced in a study of cytomegalovirus exposure and HLA in healthy donors (dated by TCRdb to about 2017). The receptor library was made with the immunoSEQ multiplex PCR assay. The multiplex PCR relied on a mix of 60 forward primers for TCR Vbeta segments and 13 reverse primers for TCR Jbeta segments. TCRdb re-hosts the immuneACCESS table, in-frame sequences only. Its copies lack some clones; in the studies checked, an unresolved V gene accounts for under half of them, and the cause for the rest is not known. The sample profile shows some 180,000 clones; about four fifths of them were found once. The ten largest clones add up to 1.7% of the sample. Source material: PBMCs. These receptors originate from a woman under 30 in good health and CMV-seronegative.

The chain recombines TRBV7-2 with TRBJ1-3; TRBD1 agrees at 7 bases. This CDR3 is 16 amino acids long. V lost 5 bases to trimming and J lost 0 bases; unmatched junction nucleotides: 7. Germline V CDR1 and CDR2: SGHTA, FQGNSA. The CDR3, as DNA: TGTGCCAGCAGCCGCTTTGACAGGGCCTCTGGAAACACCATATATTTT. Translated, it gives CASSRFDRASGNTIYF.

This chain links TRBV25-1 with TRBJ2-3; possibly TRBD2 for D (5 bases). The germline V gene encodes CDR1 MGHDK and CDR2 SYGVNS. V was trimmed by 2 bases and J by 4 bases, leaving 19 bases between them. The CDR3 sequence is 17 residues long. CDR3 DNA sequence: TGTGCCAGCAGTGAACATAACGGGATCGGGATCTCAGATACGCAGTATTTT. Its protein product is CASSEHNGIGISDTQYF.

The sample holds one count of this clone. The chain links TRBV6-5 to TRBJ2-7, with D possibly TRBD1 on 6 matching bases. Looked up from germline, CDR1 is MNHEY and CDR2 is SVGAGI. The germline V and J ends were trimmed by 6 bases and 4 bases, with 13 bases remaining between them. CDR3 length: 13 residues. The CDR3 protein is CASRVQGAYEQYF. The CDR3 nucleotides read TGTGCCAGCAGGGTACAGGGCGCGTACGAGCAGTACTTC.

This clone was seen only once. The rearrangement links TRBV28 to TRBJ1-1, with unresolved D. Germline loops: CDR1 MDHEN, CDR2 SYDVKM. V lost 3 bases and J lost 6, with 8 bases in between. The CDR3 consists of 12 residues. Here the CDR3 DNA reads TGTGCCAGCAGTTTGCTAGGCGCTGAAGCTTTCTTT. Amino acid sequence: CASSLLGAEAFF.

The V and J genes are TRBV5-6 and TRBJ2-1; no clear D gene. Germline CDR1 SGHDT, CDR2 YYEEEE. This CDR3 region has 13 residues. The V end lost 0 bases, the J end lost 8 bases, and 9 bases lay between the germline ends. The CDR3 spells CASSLAAGDEQFF. CDR3 DNA sequence: TGTGCCAGCAGCTTGGCAGCAGGCGATGAGCAGTTCTTC.

The V gene is TRBV4-3, the J gene TRBJ2-3, with TRBD1 identical over 7 bases. Germline CDR1 LGHNA, CDR2 YSLEER. This CDR3 comprises 14 residues. V gave up 4 bases and J gave up 2 bases; unmatched junction bases: 3. The CDR3 DNA reads as TGCGCCAGCAGCCCGGGACAGTACACAGATACGCAGTATTTT. Amino acids: CASSPGQYTDTQYF.

This clone has more than one count but fewer than ten. The rearrangement uses TRBV2 and TRBJ1-1, with D unresolved. Between the trimmed V and J ends, which lost 2 bases and 4 bases, there was a span of 17 bases. Germline lookup yields CDR1 SNHLY and CDR2 FYNNEI. The CDR3 is made up of 16 amino acids. Written as DNA, the CDR3 is TGTGCCAGCAGTGAACGAATCCGCGATCGGGGCACTGAAGCTTTCTTT. This gives the protein CASSERIRDRGTEAFF.

The rearrangement uses TRBV19 and TRBJ2-7; 8 nucleotides align to TRBD1. V lost 9 bases to trimming and J lost 2 bases; unmatched junction nucleotides: 9. This CDR3 is 14 amino acids long. Germline V gene sequence: CDR1 LNHDA, CDR2 SQIVND (reference sequence). This CDR3 is CASGDRGNTYEQYF. CDR3 nucleotides: TGTGCCAGCGGCGACAGGGGAAATACCTACGAGCAGTACTTC.

This chain joins TRBV5-1 and TRBJ1-5; D is undetermined. Germline V gene data show CDR1 as SGHRS and CDR2 as YFSETQ. The CDR3 sequence is 11 residues long. Trimming pared 5 bases from V and 5 bases from J, leaving 5 bases between. CDR3 in DNA: TGCGCCAGCAGGGCCGATCAGCCCCAGCATTTT. It specifies CASRADQPQHF.